This T cell receptor (beta chain) was observed in a study of shared clonotypes between healthy human individuals. The study's findings and limits: Naive CD4 clonotypes were shared across several donors at 5% to 6%. Only blood underwent sampling, and tissue repertoires likely differ.

About this clone: The antigen remains unidentified.

The CDR3 has 15 residues. Germline CDR1 is SGDLS and CDR2 is YYNGEE. The junction had 5 bases not matched to a gene; V was cut back by 2 bases and J by 1 base. Into CD45RA+ naive and CD45RA-negative memory subsets, the CD4+ cells were split. This table comes from immunoSEQ multiplex PCR, and its TCRdb copy is limited to in-frame clones, with some not included. Of about a million clones listed, approximately 68% are singletons. This sequence was found in a man aged 18-30 years in good health. The J gene is TRBJ2-7, the V gene TRBV9, with 8 positions matching TRBD2. Sequencing input: memory CD4+ T cells sorted from blood. The sample's subset: CD45RA-negative fraction. The CDR3 DNA sequence: TGTGCCAGCAGCGTTTCGGGGGGGACTTCCTACGAGCAGTACTTC. Amino acids: CASSVSGGTSYEQYF.